The present T cell receptor beta chain was sequenced within a study of identical twins. Broader study findings: Within beta out-of-frame sequences, the excess sharing observed between twins was weaker.

This CDR3 contains 14 residues. V shed 8 bases, J shed 2 bases, and the junction held 8 bases outside the gene matches. This clonotype appeared a few times. The antigen is unknown. A universal primer binding site was introduced by template switching. The final cDNA contained unique molecular identifiers. Each CDR3 protein gets one entry after TCRdb re-called the 5' RACE reads with MiXCR. The table has about 470,000 distinct CDR3 sequences, about 24% seen once; the top ten hold roughly 3%. These data were likewise used in another study, on T cells expressing NK-cell markers. That investigation notes: Dominance of the CD3+CD56-NKG2C+ fraction by these clonotypes also held in a few donors.

The TCR sequence derives from a woman aged 18-30 years in good health. The sample consisted of CD4+ T cells sorted from blood. The V call is TRBV12-3 or TRBV12-4, the J call TRBJ2-7, with 8 bases fitting TRBD1. The CDR3 sequence: CASRQQQGAYEQYF. CDR3 coding DNA: TGTGCCAGCCGCCAGCAACAGGGGGCCTACGAGCAGTACTTC.